The sequence of this TCR beta chain was determined in a study of T cell responses to AZD1222 COVID-19 vaccine. Across the whole study: Pooled samples include second doses given at about 4 or 12 weeks.

This clone has just a few counts. Its antigen remains unidentified. Data came from immunoSEQ multiplex PCR; TCRdb stores just in-frame clones and leaves some out. The sample lists over 150,000 clones; 90% were seen once. V gave up 1 base and J gave up 0 bases, with 14 bases separating them. Germline CDR1 SGHNT, CDR2 YYREEE (reference sequence). The CDR3 is 16 amino acids. Study conclusions and caveats: The CD4 TCRs associated with vaccination extended across spike and predominated at 160-218 and 743-854.

This chain connects TRBV5-4 to TRBJ2-7, with D maybe TRBD1 (5 bases). Sequencing used peripheral blood, obtained on day 0 of AZD1222 vaccination. This TCR came from an adult in good health. CDR3 DNA: TGTGCCAGCAGCTTGAATTCGGCAGGGCCCTCCTACGAGCAGTACTTC. The encoded protein is CASSLNSAGPSYEQYF.